This T cell receptor beta chain was sequenced for a study of T cells expressing NK-cell markers. Study-wide background: Sequenced donors, eight in total, included seven who were HCMV-seropositive and one who was seronegative.

After re-calling the 5' RACE reads, TCRdb lists one entry per CDR3 protein, DNA absent. In all, the sample yields some 390,000 distinct CDR3 sequences. CDR1 is MGHRA, CDR2 YSYEKL, per germline. The CDR3 runs to 13 residues. The receptor's source is a woman aged 45-65 years in good health. J is TRBJ2-1 and V is TRBV4-1. Sequences were obtained from blood T cells: a sorted CD56 or NKG2C T cell subset, CD4+ or CD8+ T cells, or bulk PBMC T cells (not recorded which). CDR3: CASSQEVSAEQFF.